The 30 T cell receptor beta chains below all came from one sample that was sequenced in a study of beta chain features in type 1 diabetes. The isolated RNA, all of it, was reverse transcribed, so expressed TCRB transcripts were what got sequenced. Assay: immunoSEQ multiplex PCR; the TCRdb copy retains only in-frame clones and omits some. The profile shows a few hundred thousand clones, 10% to 15% of them singletons. The sample taken for sequencing was naive CD4+ T cells from blood. The source of these receptors is a man between 18 and 35 years old in good health.

This clone showed up just a few times. The gene calls are TRBV5-4 and TRBJ2-4; maybe TRBD2 (6 bases). This CDR3 comprises 16 residues. Germline V gene lookup returns CDR1 SGHNT and CDR2 YYREEE (reference sequence). V shed 9 bases and J shed 5 bases, with 24 bases lying between them. CDR3 protein: CATNLGAPSAQNIQYF. The DNA for the CDR3 is TGTGCCACCAACCTTGGGGCCCCTAGCGCCCAAAACATTCAGTACTTC.

In its sample, this clone was seen a few times. The rearrangement uses TRBV6-5 and TRBJ1-2; D remains unclear. V was cut by 5 bases and J by 4 bases, with 14 bases left in between. Germline V gene sequence: CDR1 MNHEY, CDR2 SVGAGI. The CDR3 runs to 14 residues. Here the CDR3 reads CASSPRYTSYGYTF. The CDR3 DNA is TGTGCCAGCAGTCCTCGATATACCAGCTATGGCTACACCTTC.

This clone was detected only a few times. The chain's CDR3 is CASSRGQLGGYGYTF. The CDR3 region has the DNA TGTGCCAGCAGCCGAGGACAGCTCGGCGGCTATGGCTACACCTTC. The V gene is TRBV6-5, the J gene TRBJ1-2; TRBD1 is a possible D gene (6 bases). V shed 6 bases and J shed 4 bases, with 18 bases lying between them. Germline CDR1 MNHEY, CDR2 SVGAGI. The CDR3 runs 15 residues.

The V and J genes are TRBV5-6 and TRBJ2-1; TRBD2 agrees at 8 bases. The germline V gene has CDR1 SGHDT and CDR2 YYEEEE. CDR3 length: 16 residues. After removal of 0 bases from V and 3 bases from J, the junction contained 5 bases not matched to a gene. CDR3 region: CASSLVVTSVYNEQFF. CDR3 DNA sequence: TGTGCCAGCAGCTTGGTAGTGACTAGCGTCTACAATGAGCAGTTCTTC.

The V and J genes are TRBV9 and TRBJ1-3; D unclear. The germline V gene encodes CDR1 SGDLS and CDR2 YYNGEE. This CDR3 contains 14 residues. The germline V and J ends were trimmed by 4 bases and 5 bases, with 13 bases remaining between them. CDR3 DNA sequence: TGTGCCAGCAGCAATTGGAACAGTCGAAACACCATATATTTT. It yields the protein CASSNWNSRNTIYF.

V usage is TRBV9 and J usage is TRBJ2-1; 7 bases are shared with TRBD2. Per the germline V gene, CDR1 is SGDLS and CDR2 is YYNGEE. V lost 2 bases, J lost 10 bases, and 9 bases stayed unmatched. The CDR3 sequence is 14 residues long. The CDR3 DNA reads as TGTGCCAGCAGCGTTCGGGGGGAAAATTGGGAGCAGTTCTTC. Translated: CASSVRGENWEQFF.

The V call is TRBV30, the J call TRBJ2-3; TRBD2 matches at 10 bases. Trimming took 4 bases from V and 4 from J; bases not matched to a gene: 8. Germline CDR1 GTSNPN, CDR2 SVGIG (reference sequence). The CDR3 consists of 15 residues. CDR3 in amino acids: CAWNGAGGGADTQYF. CDR3 DNA: TGTGCCTGGAATGGAGCGGGGGGGGGTGCAGATACGCAGTATTTT.

This clone has more than one count but fewer than ten. This chain joins TRBV28 and TRBJ2-1, with D possibly being TRBD1 (6 bases). Trimming took off 7 bases at V and 0 bases at J, with 10 bases between the two ends. The CDR3 totals 14 residues. CDR1 and CDR2 from the germline V gene are MDHEN and SYDVKM. This CDR3 reads CASTADSSYNEQFF. The CDR3 DNA reads TGTGCCAGCACCGCGGACAGCTCCTACAATGAGCAGTTCTTC. The full variable domain, rest sourced from reference TRBV28 and TRBJ2-1, is DVKVTQSSRYLVKRTGEKVFLECVQDMDHENMFWYRQDPGLGLRLIYFSYDVKMKEKGDIPEGYSVSREKKERFSLILESASTNQTSMYLCASTADSSYNEQFFGPGTRLTVL.

This chain connects TRBV4-2 to TRBJ2-7; 7 positions agree with TRBD1. V lost 4 bases to trimming and J lost 4 bases; unmatched junction nucleotides: 10. Germline loops: CDR1 LGHNA, CDR2 YNFKEQ. The CDR3 totals 15 residues. CDR3 sequence reads: CASSPAADRPYEQYF. CDR3 in DNA: TGTGCCAGCAGCCCGGCCGCGGACAGGCCGTACGAGCAGTACTTC.

V usage is TRBV19 and J usage is TRBJ2-7, with 11 bases fitting TRBD1. The germline gives CDR1 LNHDA, CDR2 SQIVND (reference sequence). This CDR3 is 13 amino acids long. V was clipped by 9 bases and J by 3 bases; unmatched bases: 4. CDR3 amino acids: CASRGTGGYEQYF. For the CDR3, the DNA is TGTGCCAGCAGGGGGACAGGGGGCTACGAGCAGTACTTC.

The chain is built from TRBV18 and TRBJ2-5; the D is unclear. This CDR3 contains 15 residues. CDR1 and CDR2 (germline): KGHSH, LQKENI. V was pared by 3 bases and J by 2 bases, with 13 bases between. Here the CDR3 reads CASSPSGSGQETQYF. DNA for the CDR3: TGTGCCAGCTCACCCTCAGGATCCGGACAAGAGACCCAGTACTTC.

Comments on this clone: Other DNA sequences of this sample code for an identical CDR3. This chain links TRBV7-2 with TRBJ1-1; 7 bases map to TRBD1. Looked up from germline, CDR1 is SGHTA and CDR2 is FQGNSA. This CDR3 comprises 14 residues. With V trimmed by 5 bases and J by 0 bases, 3 bases remained unmatched. The CDR3 reads CASSLQGLNTEAFF. The CDR3 DNA sequence: TGTGCCAGCAGCCTACAGGGGCTGAACACTGAAGCTTTCTTT.

The V gene is TRBV11-2, the J gene TRBJ2-1, with 8 positions matching TRBD1. Germline CDR1 reads SGHAT; CDR2 reads FQNNGV. The V segment lost 2 bases and the J segment 0 bases; nucleotides outside the gene matches: 0. The CDR3 has 15 amino acids. The CDR3 DNA is TGTGCCAGCAGCTTAACAGGGGGCTCCTACAATGAGCAGTTCTTC. The encoded protein is CASSLTGGSYNEQFF.

The V gene is TRBV16, the J gene TRBJ2-3, with D uncertain. Germline CDR1 and CDR2: KGHSY and FQNENV. There are 14 residues in the CDR3. The V end lost 0 bases, the J end lost 3 bases, and 7 bases lay between the germline ends. The CDR3 spells CASSQSSGTDTQYF. CDR3 DNA sequence: TGTGCCAGCAGCCAATCGTCGGGTACAGATACGCAGTATTTT.

The rearrangement joins TRBV7-2 to TRBJ2-1; 12 bases fit TRBD2. Germline V gene lookup returns CDR1 SGHTA and CDR2 FQGNSA. The CDR3 length is 15 residues. With 6 bases clipped from V and 7 bases from J, the junction kept 7 bases outside the gene matches. This CDR3 is CASRTTSGGRNEQFF. CDR3 DNA sequence: TGTGCCAGCAGGACCACTAGCGGGGGGAGGAATGAGCAGTTCTTC.

CDR3 loop: CASSPRSNSPLHF. The DNA for the CDR3 is TGTGCCAGCAGCCCGAGATCTAATTCACCCCTCCACTTT. The rearrangement links TRBV14 to TRBJ1-6; D uncertain. This CDR3 region has 13 residues. V lost 4 bases to trimming and J lost 6 bases, with 7 bases between them. Germline assignment: CDR1 SGHDN and CDR2 FVKESK.

The sample holds one count of this clone. This chain joins TRBV18 and TRBJ2-1, with TRBD2 matching over 10 bases. Looked up from germline, CDR1 is KGHSH and CDR2 is LQKENI. This CDR3 comprises 16 residues. The ends lost 3 bases at V and 9 bases at J; junction bases unmatched: 11. As DNA, the CDR3 is TGTGCCAGCTCACCTCTCGGGATGAGCGGGAGGGGTGAGCAGTTCTTC. Translation: CASSPLGMSGRGEQFF.

For this clone: Other nucleotide sequences in the sample specify the same CDR3. This sequence joins TRBV7-2 and TRBJ1-2; TRBD1 matches 12 bases. This CDR3 has 14 amino acids. V lost 5 bases to trimming and J lost 5 bases; unmatched junction nucleotides: 3. Germline CDR1 SGHTA, CDR2 FQGNSA. CDR3 protein: CASSPGQGAYGYTF. The CDR3, as DNA: TGTGCCAGCAGCCCGGGACAGGGGGCATATGGCTACACCTTC.

Only a few counts were recorded for this clone. The chain carries TRBV7-9 and TRBJ2-2; TRBD2 is a possible D gene (6 bases). This CDR3 contains 15 residues. Trimming shortened V by 7 bases and J by 0 bases, and 12 bases separated the two germline ends. CDR1 is SEHNR and CDR2 is FQNEAQ in the germline V gene (reference sequence). CDR3 nucleotides: TGTGCCAGCATCCCCCGGACTACGAACACCGGGGAGCTGTTTTTT. This codes for CASIPRTTNTGELFF.

The chain employs TRBV7-3 and TRBJ2-1, with a tentative D call TRBD1 (5 bases). V lost 1 base and J 7 bases, leaving 8 bases between the germline ends. The CDR3 runs to 13 residues. Germline V lookup: CDR1 SGHTA, CDR2 FQGTGA. The CDR3 here is CASSLSRENEQFF. CDR3 DNA sequence: TGTGCCAGCAGCTTAAGCAGGGAAAATGAGCAGTTCTTC.

In this sample, this clone turned up a few times. One end of the junction fails to match germline, which may point to a read error. The V and J genes are TRBV7-2 and TRBJ1-6, with 7 bases identical to TRBD1. The CDR3 consists of 15 residues. Germline CDR1 and CDR2: SGHTA and FQGNSA. CDR3: CASSQGDSQNSPLHF. The CDR3 DNA follows: TGCGCCAGCAGCCAAGGGGACAGCCAGAATTCACCCCTCCACTTT.

V and J are TRBV10-3 and TRBJ2-1; TRBD2 matches 9 bases. CDR3 length: 17 residues. V was pared by 0 bases and J by 8 bases, with 11 bases of the junction left unmatched. Germline lookup yields CDR1 ENHRY and CDR2 SYGVKD. CDR3 residues: CAISESGVRGGGDEQFF. For the CDR3, the DNA is TGTGCCATCAGTGAGTCAGGGGTGCGGGGGGGCGGCGATGAGCAGTTCTTC.

This clone has more than one count but fewer than ten. The CDR3 DNA is TGTGCCAGCAGCTTAGCTGGACAGATGAACACTGAAGCTTTCTTT. Translation gives CASSLAGQMNTEAFF. The V gene is TRBV7-2, the J gene TRBJ1-1; D is possibly TRBD1 (6 bases). CDR1 SGHTA and CDR2 FQGNSA come from the germline V gene. The CDR3 is 15 amino acids. With 0 bases removed from V and 0 bases from J, the gap between germline ends came to 8 bases. The variable domain in full, with the rest retrieved from reference TRBV7-2 and TRBJ1-1, is GAGVSQSPSNKVTEKGKDVELRCDPISGHTALYWYRQSLGQGLEFLIYFQGNSAPDKSGLPSDRFSAERTGGSVSTLTIQRTQQEDSAVYLCASSLAGQMNTEAFFGQGTRLTVV.

In regard to this clone: At the DNA level, this CDR3 is encoded by other sequences in the same sample as well. The chain couples TRBV19 to TRBJ1-1; D uncertain. CDR3 size: 13 residues. CDR1 LNHDA and CDR2 SQIVND come from the germline V gene (reference sequence). V shed 3 bases and J shed 3 bases, with 8 bases lying between them. This CDR3 reads CASSISRDTEAFF. CDR3 DNA: TGTGCCAGTAGTATCTCCCGGGACACTGAAGCTTTCTTT.

V usage is TRBV5-1 and J usage is TRBJ1-1, with 7 bases matching TRBD1. This CDR3 contains 13 residues. Unmatched junction bases numbered 5, after V lost 1 base and J lost 8 bases. CDR1 SGHRS and CDR2 YFSETQ come from the germline V gene. This chain's CDR3 is CASSLILGQEAFF. The CDR3 coding sequence is TGCGCCAGCAGCTTGATACTGGGACAGGAAGCTTTCTTT.

This clone showed up just a few times. The chain joins TRBV11-2 to TRBJ2-2; D is uncertain. This CDR3 has 15 amino acids. CDR1 is SGHAT and CDR2 is FQNNGV in the germline V gene. Deletions cut 5 bases from V and 0 bases from J, with 10 bases between. The CDR3 sequence: CASSLIESNTGELFF. The CDR3 DNA is TGTGCCAGCAGCCTCATAGAGTCGAACACCGGGGAGCTGTTTTTT. Full variable domain (remainder filled in from reference TRBV11-2 and TRBJ2-2): EAGVAQSPRYKIIEKRQSVAFWCNPISGHATLYWYQQILGQGPKLLIQFQNNGVVDDSQLPKDRFSAERLKGVDSTLKIQPAKLEDSAVYLCASSLIESNTGELFFGEGSRLTVL.

The gene calls are TRBV10-3 and TRBJ2-7, with 9 bases lining up with TRBD1. This CDR3 spans 13 amino acids. V trimming: 10 bases; J trimming: 2 bases; junction bases outside the gene matches: 6. Germline CDR1 and CDR2: ENHRY and SYGVKD. CDR3 residues: CATEGQGPYEQYF. DNA of the CDR3: TGTGCCACGGAGGGACAGGGCCCCTACGAGCAGTACTTC.

This chain uses TRBV7-8 with TRBJ2-6; D gene unclear. Trimming shortened V by 5 bases and J by 0 bases, and 20 bases separated the two germline ends. The germline CDR1 and CDR2 sequences are SGHVS and FQNEAQ. The CDR3 consists of 19 residues. This chain's CDR3 is CASSLTRSGYFSGANVLTF. DNA of the CDR3: TGTGCCAGCAGCCTGACAAGGTCCGGATACTTCTCTGGGGCCAACGTCCTGACTTTC. The full variable domain, its missing parts supplied by reference TRBV7-8 and TRBJ2-6, is GAGVSQSPRYKVAKRGQDVALRCDPISGHVSLFWYQQALGQGPEFLTYFQNEAQLDKSGLPSDRFFAERPEGSVSTLKIQRTQQEDSAVYLCASSLTRSGYFSGANVLTFGAGSRLTVL.

The table lists this clone with a few counts. In DNA form, the CDR3 reads TGCGCCAGCAGCCCTCGGGACAGCCCCCAAGAGACCCAGTACTTC. Residues: CASSPRDSPQETQYF. The chain couples TRBV4-3 to TRBJ2-5, with 7 nucleotides matching TRBD1. Germline V gene sequence: CDR1 LGHNA, CDR2 YSLEER. V shed 4 bases, J shed 1 base, and the junction held 6 bases outside the gene matches. The CDR3 spans 15 residues.

This clone came up a few times. V is TRBV4-3 and J is TRBJ1-1; D remains ambiguous. Trimming took 2 bases from V and 1 from J, leaving 8 bases between them. The CDR3 is 14 amino acids. CDR1 is LGHNA and CDR2 is YSLEER in the germline V gene. CDR3 sequence (DNA): TGCGCCAGCAGCCAACTCGGTCCGAACACTGAAGCTTTCTTT. Protein product: CASSQLGPNTEAFF.